Reported below is one TCR beta chain. The entry originates in a study of blood T cell repertoires in COVID-19. The length of the CDR3 is 14 residues. The germline V gene encodes CDR1 SGHNT and CDR2 YYREEE (reference sequence). The V and J ends lost 0 bases and 7 bases, in that order; junction bases with no gene match: 4. Profiled with immunoSEQ multiplex PCR; TCRdb holds only in-frame clones, not every one. The sample holds 250,000 to 350,000 clones, approximately 90% seen once. The material sequenced was peripheral blood. The source of this sequence is a woman between 45 and 65 years old with COVID-19, enrolled during active disease. V gene TRBV5-4 combines with J gene TRBJ2-7; 10 bases fit TRBD2. CDR3 DNA: TGTGCCAGCAGCTTGGGACTAGCGGGTGGAGAGCAGTACTTC. The encoded protein is CASSLGLAGGEQYF.